This T cell receptor beta chain appears in the sequencing data of a study of blood T cell repertoires in COVID-19. How the authors handled the data: Amplification of reference gene primers provided the estimated nucleated cell counts. TCRdb's copy holds only in-frame clones and misses some; the assay was immunoSEQ multiplex PCR. V, J and clone size were drawn from that table, and D and trimming were deduced from the DNA. The table has 50,000 to 65,000 clones, around 90% seen once. CDR3 length equals 12 residues. CDR1 and CDR2 (germline): LGHDT, YNNKEL (reference sequence). V dropped 6 bases and J dropped 7 bases, with 12 bases sitting between them.

This sequence was found in a man aged 45 to 65 with active COVID-19. The specimen sequenced was peripheral blood. The chain employs TRBV3-1 (or the pseudogene TRBV3-2) and TRBJ1-1; a possible D gene is TRBD1 (5 bases). DNA of the CDR3: TGTGCCAGCAGTCTAGACGGACATGAAGCTTTCTTT. Translated: CASSLDGHEAFF.